The clone carrying this TCR beta chain has only a few counts. This record belongs to a study of shared clonotypes between healthy human individuals. Libraries were prepared by immunoSEQ multiplex PCR; TCRdb keeps only in-frame clonotypes and omits some of them. The sample includes fewer than 600,000 clones, around 78% of them seen just once. Sequenced sample: PBMCs. This TCR came from a woman between 35 and 50 years old in good health. Some clones in this sample may be carry-over from other donors' samples.

This chain's CDR3 is CASSDRDTNNSPLHF. The CDR3 DNA reads TGTGCCAGCAGCGACCGGGACACTAATAATTCACCCCTCCACTTT. The V gene is TRBV6-1, the J gene TRBJ1-6, with D possibly TRBD1 on 6 matching bases. The V end lost 6 bases, the J end lost 5 bases, and 14 bases lay between the germline ends. Looked up from germline, CDR1 is MNHNS and CDR2 is SASEGT. This CDR3 has 15 residues.